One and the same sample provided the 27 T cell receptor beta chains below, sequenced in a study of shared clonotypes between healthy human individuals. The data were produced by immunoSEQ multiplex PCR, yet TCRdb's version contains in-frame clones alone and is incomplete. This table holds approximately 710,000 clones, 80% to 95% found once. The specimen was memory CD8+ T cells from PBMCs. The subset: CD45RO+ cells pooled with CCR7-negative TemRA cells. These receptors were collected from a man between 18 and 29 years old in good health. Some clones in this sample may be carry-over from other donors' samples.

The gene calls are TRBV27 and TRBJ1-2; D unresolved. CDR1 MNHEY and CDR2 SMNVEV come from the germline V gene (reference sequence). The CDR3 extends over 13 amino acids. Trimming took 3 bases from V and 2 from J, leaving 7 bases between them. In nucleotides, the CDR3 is TGTGCCAGCAGTTTGATGGGGAACTATGGCTACACCTTC. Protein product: CASSLMGNYGYTF.

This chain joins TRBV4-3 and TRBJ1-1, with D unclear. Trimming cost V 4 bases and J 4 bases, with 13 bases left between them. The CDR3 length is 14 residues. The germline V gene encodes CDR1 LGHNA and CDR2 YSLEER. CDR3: CASSRWSLGTEAFF. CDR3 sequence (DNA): TGCGCCAGCAGCCGATGGAGTTTGGGCACTGAAGCTTTCTTT.

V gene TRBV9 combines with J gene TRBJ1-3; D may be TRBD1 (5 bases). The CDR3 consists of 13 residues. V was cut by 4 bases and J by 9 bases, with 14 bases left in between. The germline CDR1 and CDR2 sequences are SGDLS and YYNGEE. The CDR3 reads CASSPAWDGTIYF. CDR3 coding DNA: TGTGCCAGCAGCCCTGCCTGGGACGGCACCATATATTTT.

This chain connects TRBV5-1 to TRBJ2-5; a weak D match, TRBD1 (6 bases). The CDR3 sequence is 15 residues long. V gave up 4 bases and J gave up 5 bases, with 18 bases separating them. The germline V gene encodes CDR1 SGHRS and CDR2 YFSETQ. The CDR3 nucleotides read TGCGCCAGCAGCCCCAGACAGGTCTCTATGGAGACCCAGTACTTC. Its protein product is CASSPRQVSMETQYF. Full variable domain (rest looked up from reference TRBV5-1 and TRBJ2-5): KAGVTQTPRYLIKTRGQQVTLSCSPISGHRSVSWYQQTPGQGLQFLFEYFSETQRNKGNFPGRFSGRQFSNSRSEMNVSTLELGDSALYLCASSPRQVSMETQYFGPGTRLLVL.

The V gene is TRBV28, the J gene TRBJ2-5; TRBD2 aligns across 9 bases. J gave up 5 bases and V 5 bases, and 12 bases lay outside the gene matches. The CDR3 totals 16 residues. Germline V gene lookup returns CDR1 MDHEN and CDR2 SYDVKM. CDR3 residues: CASSPIAGAEGETQYF. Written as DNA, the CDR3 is TGTGCCAGCAGTCCGATAGCGGGAGCGGAGGGGGAGACCCAGTACTTC.

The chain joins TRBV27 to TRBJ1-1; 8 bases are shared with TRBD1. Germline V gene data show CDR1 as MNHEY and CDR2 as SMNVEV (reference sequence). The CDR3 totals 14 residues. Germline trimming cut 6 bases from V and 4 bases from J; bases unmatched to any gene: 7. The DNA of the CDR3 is TGTGCCAGCAGGCCAGGGGGCACACTCACTGAAGCTTTCTTT. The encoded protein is CASRPGGTLTEAFF.

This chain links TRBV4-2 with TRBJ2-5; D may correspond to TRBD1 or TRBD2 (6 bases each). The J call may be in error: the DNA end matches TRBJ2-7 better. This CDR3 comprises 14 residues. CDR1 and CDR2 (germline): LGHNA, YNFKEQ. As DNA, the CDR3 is TGTGCCAGCAGCCAATCGGAGGGACACTACGAGCAGTACTTC. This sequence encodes CASSQSEGHYEQYF.

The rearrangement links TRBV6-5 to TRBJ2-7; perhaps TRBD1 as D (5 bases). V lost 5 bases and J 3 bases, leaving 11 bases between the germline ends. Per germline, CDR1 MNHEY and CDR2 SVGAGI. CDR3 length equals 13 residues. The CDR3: CASSPRQLYEQYF. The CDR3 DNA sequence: TGTGCCAGCAGTCCGCGACAGCTCTACGAGCAGTACTTC.

CDR3 nucleotides: TGTGCCAGCAACCGGGGTAGCGGGAGGTTTAGTGAGCAGTTCTTC. Amino acid sequence: CASNRGSGRFSEQFF. The chain recombines TRBV5-8 with TRBJ2-1; 10 nucleotides line up with TRBD2. Germline V CDR1 and CDR2: SGHTS, YDEGEE. With 6 bases clipped from V and 9 bases from J, the junction kept 12 bases outside the gene matches. This CDR3 contains 15 residues.

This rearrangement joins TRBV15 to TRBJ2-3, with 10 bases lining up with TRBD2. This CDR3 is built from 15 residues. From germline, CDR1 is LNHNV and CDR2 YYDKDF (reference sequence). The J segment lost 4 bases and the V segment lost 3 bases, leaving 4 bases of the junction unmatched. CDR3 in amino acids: CATSSRTSGADTQYF. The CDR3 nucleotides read TGTGCCACCAGCAGTAGGACTAGCGGCGCAGATACGCAGTATTTT.

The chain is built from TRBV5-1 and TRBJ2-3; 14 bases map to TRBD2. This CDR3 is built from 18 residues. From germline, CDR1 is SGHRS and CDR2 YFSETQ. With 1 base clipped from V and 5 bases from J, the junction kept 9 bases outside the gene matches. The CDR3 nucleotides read TGCGCCAGCAGCTTGAGGGGACTAGCGGGAGCTTCCGTAGATACGCAGTATTTT. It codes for CASSLRGLAGASVDTQYF. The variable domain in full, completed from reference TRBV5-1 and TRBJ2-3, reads KAGVTQTPRYLIKTRGQQVTLSCSPISGHRSVSWYQQTPGQGLQFLFEYFSETQRNKGNFPGRFSGRQFSNSRSEMNVSTLELGDSALYLCASSLRGLAGASVDTQYFGPGTRLTVL.

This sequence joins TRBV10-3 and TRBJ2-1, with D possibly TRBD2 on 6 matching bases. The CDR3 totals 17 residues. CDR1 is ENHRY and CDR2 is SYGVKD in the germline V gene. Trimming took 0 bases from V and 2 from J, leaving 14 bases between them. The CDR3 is CAISESSLWGAYNEQFF. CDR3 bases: TGTGCCATCAGTGAGTCATCATTATGGGGGGCCTACAATGAGCAGTTCTTC.

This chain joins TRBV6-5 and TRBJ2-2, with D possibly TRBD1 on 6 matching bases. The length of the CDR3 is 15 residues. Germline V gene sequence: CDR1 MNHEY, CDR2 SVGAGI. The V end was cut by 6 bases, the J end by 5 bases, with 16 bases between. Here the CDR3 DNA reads TGTGCCAGCAGCTGGACAGTTAGTAGGACCGGGGAGCTGTTTTTT. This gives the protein CASSWTVSRTGELFF.

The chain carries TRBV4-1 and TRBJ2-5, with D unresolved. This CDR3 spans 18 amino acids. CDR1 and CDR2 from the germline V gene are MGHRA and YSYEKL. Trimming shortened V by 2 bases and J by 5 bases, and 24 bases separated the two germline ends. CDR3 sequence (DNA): TGCGCCAGCAGCCAATATTACCCGACGGAGTACCCATTTGAGACCCAGTACTTC. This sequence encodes CASSQYYPTEYPFETQYF.

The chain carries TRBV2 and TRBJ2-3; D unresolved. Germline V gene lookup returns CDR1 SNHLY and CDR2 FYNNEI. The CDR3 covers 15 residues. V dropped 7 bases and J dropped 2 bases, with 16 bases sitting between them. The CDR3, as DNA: TGTGCCAGCATGTTTCCCCATCCTTACACAGATACGCAGTATTTT. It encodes CASMFPHPYTDTQYF.

CDR3 protein: CASSSDKSSYNEQFF. The CDR3 DNA reads as TGCGCCAGCAGTTCCGACAAGAGCTCCTACAATGAGCAGTTCTTC. The chain carries TRBV5-1 and TRBJ2-1; D not resolved. The CDR3 is made up of 15 amino acids. Germline CDR1 is SGHRS and CDR2 is YFSETQ. Trimming left V 5 bases short and J 0 bases short, with 12 bases between.

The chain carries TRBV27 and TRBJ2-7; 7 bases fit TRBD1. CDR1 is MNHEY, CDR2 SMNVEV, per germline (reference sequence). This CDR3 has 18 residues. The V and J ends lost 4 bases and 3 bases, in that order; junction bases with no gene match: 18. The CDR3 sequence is CASSYTYAGSDRSYEQYF. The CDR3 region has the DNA TGTGCCAGCAGTTACACGTACGCAGGTTCGGACAGGAGCTACGAGCAGTACTTC.

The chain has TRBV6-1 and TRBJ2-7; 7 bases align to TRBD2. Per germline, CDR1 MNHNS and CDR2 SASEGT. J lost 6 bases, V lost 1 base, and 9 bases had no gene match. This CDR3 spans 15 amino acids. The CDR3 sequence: CASSEGGLGESEQYF. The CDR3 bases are TGTGCCAGCAGTGAAGGTGGACTAGGAGAGTCCGAGCAGTACTTC.

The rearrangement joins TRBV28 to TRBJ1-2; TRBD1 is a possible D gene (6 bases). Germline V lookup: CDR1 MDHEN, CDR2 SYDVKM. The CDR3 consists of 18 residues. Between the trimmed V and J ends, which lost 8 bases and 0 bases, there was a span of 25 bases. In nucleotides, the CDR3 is TGTGCCAGCGGGGCCAGCTTCTACAGGGCGGAGGCTAACTATGGCTACACCTTC. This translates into CASGASFYRAEANYGYTF.

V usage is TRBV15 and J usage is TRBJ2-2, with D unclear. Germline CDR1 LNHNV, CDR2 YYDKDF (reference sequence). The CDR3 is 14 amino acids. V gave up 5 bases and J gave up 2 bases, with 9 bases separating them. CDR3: CATSLSRNTGELFF. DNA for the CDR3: TGTGCCACCAGCTTAAGCCGCAACACCGGGGAGCTGTTTTTT.

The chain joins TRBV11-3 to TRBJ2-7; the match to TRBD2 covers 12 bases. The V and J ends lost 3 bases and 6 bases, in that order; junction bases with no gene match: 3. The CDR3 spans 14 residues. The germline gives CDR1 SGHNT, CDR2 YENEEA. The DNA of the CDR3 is TGTGCCAGCAGCTTGACTAGCGGGGGAGCCGAGCAGTACTTC. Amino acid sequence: CASSLTSGGAEQYF. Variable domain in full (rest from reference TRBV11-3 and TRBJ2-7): EAGVVQSPRYKIIEKKQPVAFWCNPISGHNTLYWYLQNLGQGPELLIRYENEEAVDDSQLPKDRFSAERLKGVDSTLKIQPAELGDSAVYLCASSLTSGGAEQYFGPGTRLTVT.

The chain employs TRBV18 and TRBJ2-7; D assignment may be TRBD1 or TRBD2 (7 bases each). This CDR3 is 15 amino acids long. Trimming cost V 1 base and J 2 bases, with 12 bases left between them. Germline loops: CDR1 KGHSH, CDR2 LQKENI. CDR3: CASSPRQGGTYEQYF. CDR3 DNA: TGTGCCAGCTCACCACGGCAGGGGGGGACCTACGAGCAGTACTTC.

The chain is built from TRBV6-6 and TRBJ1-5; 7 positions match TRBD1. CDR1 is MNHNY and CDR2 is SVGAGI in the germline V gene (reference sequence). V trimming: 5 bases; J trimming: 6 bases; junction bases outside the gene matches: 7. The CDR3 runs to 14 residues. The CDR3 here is CASSPTGESQPQHF. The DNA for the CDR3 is TGTGCCAGCAGTCCAACAGGGGAGAGTCAGCCCCAGCATTTT.

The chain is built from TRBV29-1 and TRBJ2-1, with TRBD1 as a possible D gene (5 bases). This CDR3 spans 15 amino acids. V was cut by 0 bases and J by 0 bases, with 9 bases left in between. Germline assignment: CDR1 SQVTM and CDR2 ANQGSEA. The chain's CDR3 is CSVEDGASSYNEQFF. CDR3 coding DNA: TGCAGCGTTGAAGATGGGGCCAGCTCCTACAATGAGCAGTTCTTC.

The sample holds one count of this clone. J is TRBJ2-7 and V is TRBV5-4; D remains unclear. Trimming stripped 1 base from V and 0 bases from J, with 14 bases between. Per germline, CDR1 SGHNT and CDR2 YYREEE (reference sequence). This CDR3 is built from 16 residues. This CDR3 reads CASSLWAGKGSYEQYF. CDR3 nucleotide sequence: TGTGCCAGCAGCTTGTGGGCAGGAAAAGGCTCCTACGAGCAGTACTTC. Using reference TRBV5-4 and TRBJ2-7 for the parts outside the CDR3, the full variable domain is ETGVTQSPTHLIKTRGQQVTLRCSSQSGHNTVSWYQQALGQGPQFIFQYYREEENGRGNFPPRFSGLQFPNYSSELNVNALELDDSALYLCASSLWAGKGSYEQYFGPGTRLTVT.

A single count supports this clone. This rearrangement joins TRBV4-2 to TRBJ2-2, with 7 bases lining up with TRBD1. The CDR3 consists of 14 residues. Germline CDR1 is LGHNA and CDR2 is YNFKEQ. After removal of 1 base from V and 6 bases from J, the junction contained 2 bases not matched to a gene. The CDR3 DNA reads TGTGCCAGCAGCCAAGCTAGGGGGCCCGGGGAGCTGTTTTTT. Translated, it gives CASSQARGPGELFF.

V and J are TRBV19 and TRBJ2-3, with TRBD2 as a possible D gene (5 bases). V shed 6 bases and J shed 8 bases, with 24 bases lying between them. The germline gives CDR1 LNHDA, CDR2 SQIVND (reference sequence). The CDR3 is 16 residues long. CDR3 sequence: CASSELLRSSSGTQYF. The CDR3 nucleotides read TGTGCCAGTAGCGAACTTCTCCGCTCCAGCAGCGGTACGCAGTATTTT.